This T cell receptor beta chain was documented in a study of cytomegalovirus exposure and HLA in healthy donors. Study information: Some 85 million unique TCRs, all from HLA-typed donors, were included in an early release of the data.

All the people who gave samples were healthy bone marrow donors. This CDR3 region has 15 residues. Germline V gene lookup returns CDR1 MNHEY and CDR2 SMNVEV (reference sequence). The PCR used 60 Vbeta and 13 Jbeta primers. Assay: immunoSEQ multiplex PCR; the TCRdb copy retains only in-frame clones and omits some. The table includes 95,000 to 100,000 clones, around three quarters detected once. The chain joins TRBV27 to TRBJ2-5; 9 bases are a match to TRBD1. Near its end, the DNA agrees better with TRBJ2-7, so the J call may be wrong. Material: PBMCs. The sequence came from a man aged 40-49 years in good health and CMV-seronegative. CDR3 DNA: TGTGCCAGCAGCCATAGGACAGGGGAGACCTACGAGCAGTACTTC. This translates into CASSHRTGETYEQYF.